The clone carrying this T cell receptor beta chain came up many times. The antigen is undetermined. The PBMCs used were ones drawn from approximately 9.9 ml of fresh peripheral blood. The source of the sample is a study of Graves' ophthalmopathy and Graves' hyperthyroidism. Whole-study results and caveats: Thyroid clonotypes that were expanded above 0.001 frequency mostly also appeared in blood.

V gave up 4 bases and J gave up 8 bases; unmatched junction bases: 8. The germline V gene encodes CDR1 MDHEN and CDR2 SYDVKM. The CDR3 contains 16 residues. RNA transcripts served as template for amplifying TCR beta CDR3 sequences. After a first-round RT-PCR with HTBI primers, a second-round multiplex PCR was run. Via MiXCR, TCRdb re-called the multiplex PCR reads, giving one row per CDR3 protein. The sample consists of 200,000 to 250,000 distinct CDR3 sequences, 20% to 25% of them appearing once. The sequence was obtained from a woman aged 45-65 years with Graves' ophthalmopathy. The sequencing input was peripheral blood. The chain uses TRBV28 and TRBJ2-2, with 12 bases identical to TRBD1. The CDR3: CASSSSGTGGVGELFF. The DNA of the CDR3 is TGTGCCAGCAGTTCTTCCGGGACAGGGGGCGTTGGGGAGCTGTTTTTT.